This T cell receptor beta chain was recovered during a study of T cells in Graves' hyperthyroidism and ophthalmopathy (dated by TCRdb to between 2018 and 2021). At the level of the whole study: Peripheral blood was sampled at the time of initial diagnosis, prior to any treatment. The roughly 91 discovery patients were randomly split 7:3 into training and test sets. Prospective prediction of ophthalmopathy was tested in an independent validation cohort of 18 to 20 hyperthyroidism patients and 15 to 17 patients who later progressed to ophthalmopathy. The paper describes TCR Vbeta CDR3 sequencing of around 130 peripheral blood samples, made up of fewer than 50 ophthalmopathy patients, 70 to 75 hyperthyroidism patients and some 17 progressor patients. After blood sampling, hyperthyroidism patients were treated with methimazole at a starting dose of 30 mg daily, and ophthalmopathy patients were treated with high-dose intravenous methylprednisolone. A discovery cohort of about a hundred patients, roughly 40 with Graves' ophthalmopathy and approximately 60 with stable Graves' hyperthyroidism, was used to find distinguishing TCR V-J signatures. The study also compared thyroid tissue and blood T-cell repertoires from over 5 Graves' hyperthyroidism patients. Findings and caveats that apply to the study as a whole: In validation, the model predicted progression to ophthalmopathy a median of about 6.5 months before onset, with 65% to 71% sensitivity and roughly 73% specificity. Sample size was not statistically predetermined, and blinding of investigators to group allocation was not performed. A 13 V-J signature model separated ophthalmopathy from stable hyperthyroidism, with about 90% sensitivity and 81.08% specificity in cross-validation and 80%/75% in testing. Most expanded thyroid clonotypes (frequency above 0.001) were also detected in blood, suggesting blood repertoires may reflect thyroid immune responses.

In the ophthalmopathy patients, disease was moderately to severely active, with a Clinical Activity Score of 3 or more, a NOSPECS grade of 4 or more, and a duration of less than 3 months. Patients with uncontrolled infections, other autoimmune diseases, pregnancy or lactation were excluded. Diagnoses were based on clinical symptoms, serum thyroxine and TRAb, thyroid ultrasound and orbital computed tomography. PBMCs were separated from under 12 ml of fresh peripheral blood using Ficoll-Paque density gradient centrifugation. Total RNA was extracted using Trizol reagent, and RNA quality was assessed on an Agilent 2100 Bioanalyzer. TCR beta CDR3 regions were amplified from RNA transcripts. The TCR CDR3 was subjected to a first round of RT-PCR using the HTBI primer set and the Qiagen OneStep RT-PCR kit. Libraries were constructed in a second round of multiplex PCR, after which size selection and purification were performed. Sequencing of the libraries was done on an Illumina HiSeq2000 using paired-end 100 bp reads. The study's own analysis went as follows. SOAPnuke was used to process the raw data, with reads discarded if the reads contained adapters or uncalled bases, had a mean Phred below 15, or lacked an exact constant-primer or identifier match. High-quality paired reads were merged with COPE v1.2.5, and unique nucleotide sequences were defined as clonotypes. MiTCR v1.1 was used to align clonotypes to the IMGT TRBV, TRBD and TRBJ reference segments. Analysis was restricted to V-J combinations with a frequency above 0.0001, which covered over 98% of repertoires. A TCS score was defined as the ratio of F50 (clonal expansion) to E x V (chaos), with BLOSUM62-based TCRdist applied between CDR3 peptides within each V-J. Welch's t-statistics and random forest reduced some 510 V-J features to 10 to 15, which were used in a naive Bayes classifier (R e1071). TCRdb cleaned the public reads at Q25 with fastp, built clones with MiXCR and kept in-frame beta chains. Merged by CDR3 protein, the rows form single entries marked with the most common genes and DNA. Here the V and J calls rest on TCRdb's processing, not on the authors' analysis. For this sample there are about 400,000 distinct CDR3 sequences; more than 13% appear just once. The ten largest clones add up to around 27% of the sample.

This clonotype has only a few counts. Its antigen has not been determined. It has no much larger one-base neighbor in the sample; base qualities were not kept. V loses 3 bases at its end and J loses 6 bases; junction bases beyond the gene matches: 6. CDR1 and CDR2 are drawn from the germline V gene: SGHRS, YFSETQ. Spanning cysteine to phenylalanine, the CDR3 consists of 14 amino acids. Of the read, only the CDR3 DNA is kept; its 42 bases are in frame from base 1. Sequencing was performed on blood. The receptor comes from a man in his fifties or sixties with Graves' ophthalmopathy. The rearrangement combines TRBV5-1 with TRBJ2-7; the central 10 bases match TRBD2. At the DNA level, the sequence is TGCGCCAGCAGCTCAAGCGGGAGGGGCGGCGAGCAGTACTTC. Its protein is CASSSSGRGGEQYF.